This T cell receptor (beta chain) is from a study of cytomegalovirus exposure and HLA in healthy donors. To note about this clone: Its antigen is not identified.

13 Jbeta primers and 60 Vbeta primers were used for the PCR. In the authors' workflow: A follow-up analysis tallied about 88 million unique TCR beta chains, roughly 11 million shared. Clones were sequenced by immunoSEQ multiplex PCR, and TCRdb holds only the in-frame ones, with some missing. Clonal size and the V and J genes are those of that table, whereas D and trimming came from the DNA. The profile shows over 85,000 clones, 7.6% of them singletons. Study-level results: In vitro checks showed that a few CMV-associated chains really do target CMV antigens.

The sequenced sample was PBMCs. The TCR comes from a man between 45 and 60 years old in good health and CMV-seronegative.

The CDR3 DNA is TGTGCCAGCATGCCCCCTTTAGACGAGCAGTACTTC. Amino acids: CASMPPLDEQYF. This sequence joins TRBV2 and TRBJ2-7, with D uncertain. This CDR3 is built from 12 residues. Trimming took off 7 bases at V and 5 bases at J, with 12 bases between the two ends. Germline CDR1 is SNHLY and CDR2 is FYNNEI.